These 14 T cell receptor beta chains were all obtained from the same sample, sequenced in a study of T cell clones after liver transplantation (dated by TCRdb to 2018 to 2020). The library was prepared using the immunoSEQ multiplex PCR assay. The table comes from immuneACCESS by way of TCRdb, which keeps in-frame sequences with V and J called. Part of the clones is missing from these tables; in studies checked, under half for an unresolved V gene and the rest for unknown reasons. For this sample the table gives fewer than 85,000 clones, of which approximately 87% were detected only once. Jointly, the top ten make up about 2.5% of the sample. The input for sequencing was CD4+ T cells from blood, taken at the 22-month timepoint. These receptors came from a human patient who received a liver transplant. Following a transplant, a fraction of the T cells may be traceable to the graft donor.

The chain is built from TRBV21-1 and TRBJ1-3. TRBV21-1 is assigned pseudogene status. The CDR3 has 15 amino acids. The CDR3 DNA follows: TGTGCCAGCAGCAAAGTGAGCGTCTCTGGAAACACCATATATTTT. This encodes CASSKVSVSGNTIYF.

This sequence joins TRBV5-5 and TRBJ2-5; a possible D gene is TRBD2 (6 bases). The CDR3 length is 14 residues. Germline CDR1 SGHKS, CDR2 YYEKEE (reference sequence). V dropped 0 bases and J dropped 5 bases, with 11 bases sitting between them. The CDR3: CASSLARGVETQYF. CDR3 nucleotide sequence: TGTGCCAGCAGCTTGGCCCGCGGGGTGGAGACCCAGTACTTC. The whole variable domain, filled in from reference TRBV5-5 and TRBJ2-5, reads DAGVTQSPTHLIKTRGQQVTLRCSPISGHKSVSWYQQVLGQGPQFIFQYYEKEERGRGNFPDRFSARQFPNYSSELNVNALLLGDSALYLCASSLARGVETQYFGPGTRLLVL.

This clone was found once. The chain recombines TRBV7-2 with TRBJ2-2; D might be TRBD1 (6 bases). The germline CDR1 and CDR2 sequences are SGHTA and FQGNSA. Trimming left V 5 bases short and J 4 bases short, with 20 bases between. The CDR3 runs 17 residues. CDR3 residues: CASSTPSGDGFTGELFF. The CDR3 DNA reads TGTGCCAGCAGCACGCCCTCAGGGGACGGTTTCACCGGGGAGCTGTTTTTT.

The rearrangement links TRBV7-2 to TRBJ2-7, with 8 bases lining up with TRBD2. Germline-derived CDR1 and CDR2 are SGHTA and FQGNSA. J lost 2 bases, V lost 5 bases, and 14 bases had no gene match. This CDR3 is built from 17 residues. Here the CDR3 DNA reads TGTGCCAGCAGCCCGTGGGTAGCGGGGACCCGACCCTACGAGCAGTACTTC. Encoded protein: CASSPWVAGTRPYEQYF.

The chain has TRBV5-1 and TRBJ1-6; no clear D gene. CDR3 size: 14 residues. V lost 6 bases and J 9 bases, leaving 16 bases between the germline ends. Germline V CDR1 and CDR2: SGHRS, YFSETQ. CDR3 DNA sequence: TGCGCCAGCATGGCGGGAAGTGGACTTTCACCCCTCCACTTT. It yields the protein CASMAGSGLSPLHF.

The rearrangement links TRBV10-1 to TRBJ2-5; D unclear. The CDR3 is 12 residues long. V was clipped by 7 bases and J by 6 bases, with 12 bases between them. CDR1 is WNHNN, CDR2 SYGVQD, per germline (reference sequence). The CDR3, as DNA: TGCGCCAGCACCAGTGAAGGTAAGACCCAGTACTTC. It translates to CASTSEGKTQYF.

This sequence joins TRBV28 and TRBJ1-5, with D tentatively TRBD1 (6 bases). CDR1 and CDR2 from the germline V gene are MDHEN and SYDVKM. The length of the CDR3 is 14 residues. Trimming removed 4 bases from V and 4 bases from J, with 11 bases in between. The CDR3 loop is CASSSSGENQPQHF. CDR3 DNA sequence: TGTGCCAGCAGTTCATCAGGGGAAAATCAGCCCCAGCATTTT.

In this sample, this clone turned up once. The chain employs TRBV30 and TRBJ1-1; 7 nucleotides match TRBD1. The CDR3 consists of 12 residues. CDR1 and CDR2 from the germline V gene are GTSNPN and SVGIG (reference sequence). Trimming took 1 base from V and 11 from J; bases not matched to a gene: 7. CDR3 in DNA: TGTGCCTGGAGTGACTTAGACAGGGCGGCTTTCTTT. It specifies CAWSDLDRAAFF.

In this sample, this clone turned up a few times. The rearrangement joins TRBV18 to TRBJ2-4, with TRBD2 matching over 7 bases. The CDR3 consists of 18 residues. V was pared by 0 bases and J by 6 bases, with 14 bases of the junction left unmatched. Per the germline V gene, CDR1 is KGHSH and CDR2 is LQKENI. The DNA of the CDR3 is TGTGCCAGCTCACCACCGTCAAGCGGGGCCCAAAGGGTAAACATTCAGTACTTC. It is translated as CASSPPSSGAQRVNIQYF.

V is TRBV5-1 and J is TRBJ1-4, with D possibly being TRBD1 (5 bases). Germline V lookup: CDR1 SGHRS, CDR2 YFSETQ. V shed 0 bases and J shed 2 bases, with 5 bases lying between them. This CDR3 is built from 14 residues. The CDR3 region is CASSLAGTNEKLFF. In DNA form, the CDR3 reads TGCGCCAGCAGCTTGGCAGGGACTAATGAAAAACTGTTTTTT.

The V gene is TRBV2, the J gene TRBJ2-1, with 8 nucleotides matching TRBD1. After removal of 7 bases from V and 7 bases from J, the junction contained 9 bases not matched to a gene. Germline V gives CDR1 SNHLY, CDR2 FYNNEI. The CDR3 is made up of 14 amino acids. CDR3 amino acids: CASKGQGASNEQFF. Here the CDR3 DNA reads TGTGCCAGCAAGGGCCAGGGGGCGTCGAATGAGCAGTTCTTC.

V gene TRBV14 combines with J gene TRBJ2-7, with a tentative D call TRBD1 (5 bases). Germline V gives CDR1 SGHDN, CDR2 FVKESK. V was trimmed by 1 base and J by 2 bases, leaving 6 bases between them. This CDR3 contains 13 residues. CDR3 DNA: TGTGCCAGCAGCCAAGTGACAGCCTACGAGCAGTACTTC. It codes for CASSQVTAYEQYF.

The chain links TRBV4-2 to TRBJ1-2; 12 nucleotides match TRBD1. J was trimmed by 7 bases and V by 2 bases; bases with no gene match: 5. CDR3 size: 15 residues. Germline CDR1 is LGHNA and CDR2 is YNFKEQ. DNA of the CDR3: TGTGCCAGCAGCCAATCGGGACAGGGGGCCGGTGGCTACACCTTC. Residues: CASSQSGQGAGGYTF.

This clone was recorded a few times. The V gene is TRBV7-9, the J gene TRBJ1-6, with D unclear. Trimming shortened V by 4 bases and J by 8 bases, and 6 bases separated the two germline ends. The CDR3 covers 12 residues. The germline V gene encodes CDR1 SEHNR and CDR2 FQNEAQ (reference sequence). The CDR3 region has the DNA TGTGCCAGCAGCTCGCCCTATTCACCCCTCCACTTT. Protein sequence: CASSSPYSPLHF.